The 18 T cell receptor beta chains below all came from one sample that was sequenced in a study of blood T cell repertoires in COVID-19. Here immunoSEQ multiplex PCR was the method, and the copy in TCRdb shows in-frame clones only, minus some. The table records 100,000 or so clones, around four fifths of them present only once. Sequenced material: peripheral blood. These receptors all stem from a man over 45 with active or convalescent COVID-19.

The chain couples TRBV28 to TRBJ2-7; 8 bases are shared with TRBD2. Looked up from germline, CDR1 is MDHEN and CDR2 is SYDVKM. CDR3 length: 17 amino acids. V was pared by 1 base and J by 6 bases, with 14 bases of the junction left unmatched. In nucleotides, the CDR3 is TGTGCCAGCAGTTTATTGGGGGGTGCGGGAGGATACGGCGAGCAGTACTTC. Translated: CASSLLGGAGGYGEQYF.

The chain links TRBV28 to TRBJ2-7, with 8 bases matching TRBD2. The ends lost 3 bases at V and 7 bases at J; junction bases unmatched: 8. The CDR3 is made up of 14 amino acids. The V gene's germline CDR1 is MDHEN and CDR2 SYDVKM. The CDR3 loop is CASSFSAGESEQYF. The CDR3 nucleotides are TGTGCCAGCAGTTTTTCAGCGGGAGAGTCTGAGCAGTACTTC.

The rearrangement uses TRBV5-1 and TRBJ2-2; D is undetermined. The germline V and J ends were trimmed by 0 bases and 0 bases, with 9 bases remaining between them. The CDR3 is 16 amino acids. Germline V lookup: CDR1 SGHRS, CDR2 YFSETQ. The CDR3 loop is CASSLVGGANTGELFF. Here the CDR3 DNA reads TGCGCCAGCAGCTTGGTTGGCGGTGCGAACACCGGGGAGCTGTTTTTT. The whole variable domain, remainder taken from reference TRBV5-1 and TRBJ2-2, is KAGVTQTPRYLIKTRGQQVTLSCSPISGHRSVSWYQQTPGQGLQFLFEYFSETQRNKGNFPGRFSGRQFSNSRSEMNVSTLELGDSALYLCASSLVGGANTGELFFGEGSRLTVL.

This sequence joins TRBV5-5 and TRBJ1-5; D unresolved. The CDR3 extends over 14 amino acids. Trimming removed 2 bases from V and 7 bases from J, with 13 bases in between. Germline-derived CDR1 and CDR2 are SGHKS and YYEKEE (reference sequence). The chain's CDR3 is CASSFQDSRQPQHF. The CDR3 bases are TGTGCCAGCAGCTTTCAGGACTCAAGGCAGCCCCAGCATTTT.

This clone was observed once. The J gene is TRBJ2-2, the V gene TRBV30, with D tentatively TRBD1 (6 bases). Germline V gives CDR1 GTSNPN, CDR2 SVGIG (reference sequence). CDR3 length: 15 amino acids. V lost 2 bases to trimming and J lost 4 bases, with 14 bases between them. The CDR3 loop reads CAWSPPGHRTGELFF. The CDR3, as DNA: TGTGCCTGGAGTCCACCGGGACACCGCACCGGGGAGCTGTTTTTT.

Concerning this clone: An end of the junction does not agree with germline; a read error may underlie this. The chain's CDR3 is CASSPQHYEQYF. The CDR3 region has the DNA TGTGCCAGCTCTCCACAGCACTACGAGCAGTACTTC. The chain carries TRBV18 and TRBJ2-7, with D unclear. Germline values: CDR1 KGHSH, CDR2 LQKENI. CDR3 length: 12 amino acids.

The chain recombines TRBV3-1 (or the pseudogene TRBV3-2) with TRBJ2-7; TRBD2 matches at 8 bases. The length of the CDR3 is 13 residues. Germline CDR1 reads LGHDT; CDR2 reads YNNKEL (reference sequence). The V segment lost 4 bases and the J segment 6 bases; nucleotides outside the gene matches: 5. The CDR3, as DNA: TGTGCCAGCAGCCGGTCCGGGGGGGGCGAGCAGTACTTC. Translating it yields CASSRSGGGEQYF.

J is TRBJ2-1 and V is TRBV27; 7 bases are shared with TRBD2. V shed 10 bases, J shed 13 bases, and the junction held 19 bases outside the gene matches. CDR3 length: 14 amino acids. Germline loops: CDR1 MNHEY, CDR2 SMNVEV (reference sequence). The DNA for the CDR3 is TGTGCCACTGGGGAGGGGTTTAGTGGGAGACCTCAGTTCTTC. This sequence encodes CATGEGFSGRPQFF.

The chain links TRBV30 to TRBJ2-7; 8 bases map to TRBD2. The CDR3 has 11 residues. The V segment lost 4 bases and the J segment 7 bases; nucleotides outside the gene matches: 3. CDR1 is GTSNPN, CDR2 SVGIG, per germline (reference sequence). The CDR3 DNA follows: TGTGCCTGGAATGTAGCGGGAGAGCAGTACTTC. Its protein is CAWNVAGEQYF.

The chain joins TRBV13 to TRBJ2-1, with 8 positions matching TRBD2. There are 14 residues in the CDR3. Germline V gives CDR1 PRHDT, CDR2 FYEKMQ (reference sequence). V shed 5 bases and J 8 bases; nucleotides not matched to a gene: 8. The CDR3 coding sequence is TGTGCCAGCAGCCCCCGCACAGCGGGAGATGAGCAGTTCTTC. It codes for CASSPRTAGDEQFF.

V and J are TRBV5-1 and TRBJ1-1, with 7 nucleotides matching TRBD1. CDR1 and CDR2 from the germline V gene are SGHRS and YFSETQ. CDR3 length: 14 residues. The trim removed 3 bases at V and 3 bases at J, leaving 5 bases unmatched. CDR3 region: CASSSTGTDTEAFF. In DNA, the CDR3 is TGCGCCAGCAGCTCGACAGGGACGGACACTGAAGCTTTCTTT.

J is TRBJ2-7 and V is TRBV19; a weak D match, TRBD2 (7 bases). Germline V lookup: CDR1 LNHDA, CDR2 SQIVND (reference sequence). CDR3 length equals 15 residues. V lost 1 base and J lost 2, with 12 bases in between. The DNA for the CDR3 is TGTGCCAGTAGTATAGCTACAGGGAGGGCCTACGAGCAGTACTTC. As protein: CASSIATGRAYEQYF.

The chain combines TRBV6-5 with TRBJ2-2; D may be TRBD2 (6 bases). V lost 6 bases to trimming and J lost 2 bases, with 13 bases between them. Germline V lookup: CDR1 MNHEY, CDR2 SVGAGI. This CDR3 has 15 residues. CDR3 in amino acids: CASRPGGINTGELFF. CDR3 DNA: TGTGCCAGCAGACCTGGAGGGATCAACACCGGGGAGCTGTTTTTT.

The chain couples TRBV6-1 to TRBJ2-2, with 12 bases matching TRBD2. The CDR3 extends over 18 amino acids. Trimming took 4 bases from V and 3 from J; bases not matched to a gene: 9. Germline V gene lookup returns CDR1 MNHNS and CDR2 SASEGT. CDR3 DNA: TGTGCCAGCAGTGGTGCTAGCGGGAGGGCTTACTACACCGGGGAGCTGTTTTTT. Its translation: CASSGASGRAYYTGELFF.

The chain employs TRBV4-1 and TRBJ2-7, with 10 bases aligning to TRBD2. Trimming cost V 0 bases and J 2 bases; bases outside gene matches: 7. Per the germline V gene, CDR1 is MGHRA and CDR2 is YSYEKL. The CDR3 loop spans 17 amino acids. In DNA, the CDR3 is TGCGCCAGCAGCCAAGAAGGGAGCGGGAGGGCCCCCTACGAGCAGTACTTC. Translated, it gives CASSQEGSGRAPYEQYF.

This clone was found many times. V and J are TRBV20-1 and TRBJ2-1; D is undetermined. The germline gives CDR1 DFQATT, CDR2 SNEGSKA (reference sequence). Trimming left V 6 bases short and J 3 bases short, with 6 bases between. This CDR3 contains 11 residues. In DNA, the CDR3 is TGCAGTGCCAACAACTACAATGAGCAGTTCTTC. Protein: CSANNYNEQFF.

The chain is built from TRBV11-3 and TRBJ2-7, with 9 nucleotides matching TRBD2. The CDR3 is 15 residues long. Per the germline V gene, CDR1 is SGHNT and CDR2 is YENEEA. V was pared by 1 base and J by 3 bases, with 4 bases of the junction left unmatched. CDR3 bases: TGTGCCAGCAGCTTAGGGACTAGCGTTTTCTACGAGCAGTACTTC. It specifies CASSLGTSVFYEQYF. Looking up the rest from reference TRBV11-3 and TRBJ2-7 gives the full variable domain: EAGVVQSPRYKIIEKKQPVAFWCNPISGHNTLYWYLQNLGQGPELLIRYENEEAVDDSQLPKDRFSAERLKGVDSTLKIQPAELGDSAVYLCASSLGTSVFYEQYFGPGTRLTVT.

This chain connects TRBV5-1 to TRBJ1-2; a possible D gene is TRBD1 (6 bases). The CDR3 spans 16 residues. Germline V CDR1 and CDR2: SGHRS, YFSETQ. V was pared by 2 bases and J by 4 bases, with 18 bases between. CDR3 protein: CASSLQGTPGSYGYTF. DNA of the CDR3: TGCGCCAGCAGCTTACAGGGTACCCCGGGTAGCTATGGCTACACCTTC.